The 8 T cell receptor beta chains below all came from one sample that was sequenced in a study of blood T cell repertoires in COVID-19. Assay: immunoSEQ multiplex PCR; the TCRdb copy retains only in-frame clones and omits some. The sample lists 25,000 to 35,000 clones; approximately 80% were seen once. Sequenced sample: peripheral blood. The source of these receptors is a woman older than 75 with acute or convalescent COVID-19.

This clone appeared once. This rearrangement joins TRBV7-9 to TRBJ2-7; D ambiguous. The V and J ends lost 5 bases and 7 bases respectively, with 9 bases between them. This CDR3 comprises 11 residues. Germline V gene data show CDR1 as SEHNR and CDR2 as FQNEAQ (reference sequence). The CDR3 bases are TGTGCCAGCAGCAAACTTGGTGAGCAGTACTTC. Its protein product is CASSKLGEQYF.

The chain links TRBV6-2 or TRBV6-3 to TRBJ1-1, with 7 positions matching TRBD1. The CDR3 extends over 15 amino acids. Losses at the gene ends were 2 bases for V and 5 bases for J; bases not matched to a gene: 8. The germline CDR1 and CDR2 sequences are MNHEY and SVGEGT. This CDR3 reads CASSYPGGGWTEAFF. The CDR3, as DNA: TGTGCCAGCAGTTACCCAGGGGGAGGATGGACTGAAGCTTTCTTT.

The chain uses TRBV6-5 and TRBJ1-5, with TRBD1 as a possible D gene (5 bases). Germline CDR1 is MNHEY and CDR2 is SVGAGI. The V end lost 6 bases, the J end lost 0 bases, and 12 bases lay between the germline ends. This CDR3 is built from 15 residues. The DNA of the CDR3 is TGTGCCAGCAGCGGTCAGGGTTATAGCAATCAGCCCCAGCATTTT. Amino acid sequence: CASSGQGYSNQPQHF.

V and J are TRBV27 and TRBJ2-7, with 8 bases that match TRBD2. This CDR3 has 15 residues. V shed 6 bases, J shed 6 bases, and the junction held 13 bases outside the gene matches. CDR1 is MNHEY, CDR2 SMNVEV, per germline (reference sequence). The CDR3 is CASSPGGAPTGEQYF. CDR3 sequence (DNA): TGTGCCAGCAGCCCGGGGGGGGCCCCTACGGGCGAGCAGTACTTC.

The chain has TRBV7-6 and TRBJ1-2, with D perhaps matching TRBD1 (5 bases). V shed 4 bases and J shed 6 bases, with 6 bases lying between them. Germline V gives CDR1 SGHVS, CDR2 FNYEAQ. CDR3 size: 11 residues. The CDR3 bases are TGTGCCAGCAGCTCCAGGGATGGCTACACCTTC. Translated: CASSSRDGYTF.

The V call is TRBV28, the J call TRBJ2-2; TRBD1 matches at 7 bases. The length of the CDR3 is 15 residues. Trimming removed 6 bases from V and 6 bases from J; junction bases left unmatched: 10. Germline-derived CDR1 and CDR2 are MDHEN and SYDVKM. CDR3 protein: CASSLRDRRSGELFF. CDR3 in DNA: TGTGCCAGCAGCCTCCGGGACAGAAGATCCGGGGAGCTGTTTTTT.

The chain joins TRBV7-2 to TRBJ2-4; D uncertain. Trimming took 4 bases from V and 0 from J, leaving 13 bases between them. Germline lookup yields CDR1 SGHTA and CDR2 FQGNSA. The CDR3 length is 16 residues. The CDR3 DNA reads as TGTGCCAGCAGCTCCCAGATGAGCGTAGCCAAAAACATTCAGTACTTC. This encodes CASSSQMSVAKNIQYF.

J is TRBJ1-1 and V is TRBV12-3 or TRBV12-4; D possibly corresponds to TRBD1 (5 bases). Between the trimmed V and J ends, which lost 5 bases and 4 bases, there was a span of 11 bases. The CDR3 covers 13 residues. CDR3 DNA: TGTGCCAGCAGTACCCAGGGTAGCACTGAAGCTTTCTTT. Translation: CASSTQGSTEAFF.